A single T cell receptor beta chain is shown here with its context. The data originate from a study of blood T cell repertoires in COVID-19. Background on the study: COVID-19 samples, acute and convalescent, were from the United States, Italy and Spain.

TCRdb's table, derived via immunoSEQ multiplex PCR, lists solely in-frame clones and lacks some. Here the sample spans over 25,000 clones, 84% being singletons. CDR3 length equals 13 residues. Germline lookup yields CDR1 MNHEY and CDR2 SVGAGI. Trimming took 8 bases from V and 5 from J; bases not matched to a gene: 7. The rearrangement joins TRBV6-5 to TRBJ2-5, with TRBD2 matching over 8 bases. The sequenced sample consisted of peripheral blood. This clonotype originated in a man older than 75 with active COVID-19. In DNA, the CDR3 is TGTGCCAGCTACTCGGGGGGGAGGGAGACCCAGTACTTC. Its translation: CASYSGGRETQYF.